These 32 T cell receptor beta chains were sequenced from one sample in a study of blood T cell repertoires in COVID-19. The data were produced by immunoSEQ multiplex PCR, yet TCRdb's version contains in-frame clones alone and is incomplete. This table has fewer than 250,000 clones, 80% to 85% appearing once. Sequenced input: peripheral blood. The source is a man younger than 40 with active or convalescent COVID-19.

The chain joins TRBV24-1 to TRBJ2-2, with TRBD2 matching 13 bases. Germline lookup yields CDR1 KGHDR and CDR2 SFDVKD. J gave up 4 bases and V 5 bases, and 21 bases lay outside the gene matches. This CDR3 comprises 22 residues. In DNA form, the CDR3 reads TGTGCCACCAGTGCCCGGCACGGACTAGCGGGAGAGAGGTTCCCCCCCACCGGGGAGCTGTTTTTT. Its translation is CATSARHGLAGERFPPTGELFF.

CDR3 DNA: TGTGCCAGCAGCTCCGGGGGGTCGGATGAGCAGTTCTTC. Its protein is CASSSGGSDEQFF. The genes are TRBV7-2 and TRBJ2-1, with 7 bases aligning to TRBD2. The CDR3 runs 13 residues. Trimming at V came to 4 bases and at J to 8 bases, leaving 5 bases not matched to a gene. Germline CDR1 is SGHTA and CDR2 is FQGNSA.

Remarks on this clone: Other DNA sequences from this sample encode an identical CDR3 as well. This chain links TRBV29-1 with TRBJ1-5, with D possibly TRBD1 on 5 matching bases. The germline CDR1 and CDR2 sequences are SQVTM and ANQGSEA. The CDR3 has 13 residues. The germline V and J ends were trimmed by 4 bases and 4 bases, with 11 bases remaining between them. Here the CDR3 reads CSVAAGVNQPQHF. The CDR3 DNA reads TGCAGCGTTGCGGCGGGGGTTAATCAGCCCCAGCATTTT.

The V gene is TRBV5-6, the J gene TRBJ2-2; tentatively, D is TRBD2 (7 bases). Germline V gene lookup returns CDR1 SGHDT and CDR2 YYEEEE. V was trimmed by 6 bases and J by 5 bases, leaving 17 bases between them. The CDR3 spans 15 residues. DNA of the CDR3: TGTGCCAGCAAGCTGGGGGGGGCGAGGACCGGGGAGCTGTTTTTT. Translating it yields CASKLGGARTGELFF.

The CDR3 spells CASSQFLGHYEQYF. In DNA form, the CDR3 reads TGCGCCAGCAGCCAATTCCTCGGACACTACGAGCAGTACTTC. V usage is TRBV4-3 and J usage is TRBJ2-7; TRBD1 might be the D (5 bases). The CDR3 totals 14 residues. CDR1 and CDR2 from the germline V gene are LGHNA and YSLEER. Deletions cut 2 bases from V and 3 bases from J, with 11 bases between.

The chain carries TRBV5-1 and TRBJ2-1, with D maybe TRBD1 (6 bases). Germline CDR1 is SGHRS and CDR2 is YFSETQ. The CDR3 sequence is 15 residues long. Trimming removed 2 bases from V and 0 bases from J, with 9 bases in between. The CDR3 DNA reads TGCGCCAGCAGCTTATCGACAGGCTCCTACAATGAGCAGTTCTTC. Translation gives CASSLSTGSYNEQFF.

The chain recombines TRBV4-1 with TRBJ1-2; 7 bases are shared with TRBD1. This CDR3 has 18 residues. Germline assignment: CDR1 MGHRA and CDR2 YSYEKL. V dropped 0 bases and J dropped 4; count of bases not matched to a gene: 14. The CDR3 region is CASSQDLSGPTGAYGYTF. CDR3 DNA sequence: TGCGCCAGCAGCCAAGATCTTTCGGGTCCCACAGGGGCCTATGGCTACACCTTC.

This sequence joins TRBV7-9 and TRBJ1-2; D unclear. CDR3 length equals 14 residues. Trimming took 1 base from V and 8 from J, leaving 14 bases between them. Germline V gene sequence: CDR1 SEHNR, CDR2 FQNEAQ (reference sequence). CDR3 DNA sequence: TGTGCCAGCAGCTTAGATGTTCCGGGTCCGGGCTACACCTTC. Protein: CASSLDVPGPGYTF.

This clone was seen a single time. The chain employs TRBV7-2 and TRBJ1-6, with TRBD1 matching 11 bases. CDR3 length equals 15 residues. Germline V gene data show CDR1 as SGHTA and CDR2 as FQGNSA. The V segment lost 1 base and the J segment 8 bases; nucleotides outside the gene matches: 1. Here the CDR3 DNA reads TGTGCCAGCAGCTTAGGGACAGGGGGCGATTCACCCCTCCACTTT. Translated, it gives CASSLGTGGDSPLHF.

As DNA, the CDR3 is TGTGCCAGCTCTGCTTATCGTGCTGGATCTAGCCCGAACACTGAAGCTTTCTTT. As protein: CASSAYRAGSSPNTEAFF. V usage is TRBV18 and J usage is TRBJ1-1, with D unresolved. Trimming removed 6 bases at V and 1 base at J, with 24 bases between. Germline values: CDR1 KGHSH, CDR2 LQKENI. This CDR3 spans 18 amino acids.

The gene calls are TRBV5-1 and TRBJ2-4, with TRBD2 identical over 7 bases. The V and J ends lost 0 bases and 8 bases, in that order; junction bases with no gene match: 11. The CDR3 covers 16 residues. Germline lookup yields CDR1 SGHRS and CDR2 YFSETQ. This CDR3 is CASSLVSSGVGDIQYF. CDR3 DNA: TGCGCCAGCAGCTTGGTCTCTAGCGGAGTGGGGGACATTCAGTACTTC.

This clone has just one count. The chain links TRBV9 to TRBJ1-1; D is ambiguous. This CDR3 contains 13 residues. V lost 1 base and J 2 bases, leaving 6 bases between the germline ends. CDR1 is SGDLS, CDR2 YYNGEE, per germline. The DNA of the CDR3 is TGTGCCAGCAGCGTACGGGTAAACACTGAAGCTTTCTTT. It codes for CASSVRVNTEAFF.

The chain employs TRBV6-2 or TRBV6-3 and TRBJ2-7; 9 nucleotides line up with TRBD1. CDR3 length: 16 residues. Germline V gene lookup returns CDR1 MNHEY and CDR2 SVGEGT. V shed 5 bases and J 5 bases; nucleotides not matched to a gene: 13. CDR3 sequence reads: CASSLPPGTGYHEQYF. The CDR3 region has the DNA TGTGCCAGCAGTCTCCCCCCCGGGACAGGGTACCACGAGCAGTACTTC.

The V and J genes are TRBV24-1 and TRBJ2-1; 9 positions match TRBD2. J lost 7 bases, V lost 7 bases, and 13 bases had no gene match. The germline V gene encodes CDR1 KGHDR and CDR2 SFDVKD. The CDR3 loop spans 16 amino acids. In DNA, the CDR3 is TGTGCCACCAGCGATCTAGCGGGACCTATCAGGAATGAGCAGTTCTTC. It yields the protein CATSDLAGPIRNEQFF.

The CDR3 nucleotides are TGTGCCAGCTCACCGGGGACAGGAGGGGCCTACGAGCAGTACTTC. Encoded protein: CASSPGTGGAYEQYF. The rearrangement joins TRBV18 to TRBJ2-7; 8 bases align to TRBD1. Germline values: CDR1 KGHSH, CDR2 LQKENI. There are 15 residues in the CDR3. Unmatched junction bases numbered 6, after V lost 3 bases and J lost 2 bases.

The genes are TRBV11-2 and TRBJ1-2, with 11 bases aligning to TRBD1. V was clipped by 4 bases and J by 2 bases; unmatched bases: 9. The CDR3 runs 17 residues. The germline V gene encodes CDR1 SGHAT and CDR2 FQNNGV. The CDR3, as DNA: TGTGCCAGCAGCTCACTCGGGACAGGGGGGTTGAACTATGGCTACACCTTC. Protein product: CASSSLGTGGLNYGYTF.

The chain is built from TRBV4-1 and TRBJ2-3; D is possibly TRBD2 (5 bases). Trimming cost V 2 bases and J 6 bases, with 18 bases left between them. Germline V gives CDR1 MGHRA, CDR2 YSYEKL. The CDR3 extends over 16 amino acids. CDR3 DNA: TGCGCCAGCAGCCAAACGGGCGGGTCCCCCCTGGATACGCAGTATTTT. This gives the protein CASSQTGGSPLDTQYF.

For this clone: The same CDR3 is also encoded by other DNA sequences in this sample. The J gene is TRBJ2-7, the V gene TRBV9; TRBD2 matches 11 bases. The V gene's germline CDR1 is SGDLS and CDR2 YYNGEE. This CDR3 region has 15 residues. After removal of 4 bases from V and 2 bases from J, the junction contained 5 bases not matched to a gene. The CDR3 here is CASSPRLAGTYEQYF. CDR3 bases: TGTGCCAGCAGCCCCCGACTAGCGGGAACCTACGAGCAGTACTTC.

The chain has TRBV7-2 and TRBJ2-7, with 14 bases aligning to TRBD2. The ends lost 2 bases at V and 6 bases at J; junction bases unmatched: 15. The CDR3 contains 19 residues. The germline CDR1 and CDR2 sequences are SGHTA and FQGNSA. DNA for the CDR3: TGTGCCAGCAGCTTACAGGGCTTCGGACTAGCGGGAGGTTTGGGCGAGCAGTACTTC. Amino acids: CASSLQGFGLAGGLGEQYF. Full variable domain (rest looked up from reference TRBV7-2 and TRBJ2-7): GAGVSQSPSNKVTEKGKDVELRCDPISGHTALYWYRQSLGQGLEFLIYFQGNSAPDKSGLPSDRFSAERTGGSVSTLTIQRTQQEDSAVYLCASSLQGFGLAGGLGEQYFGPGTRLTVT.

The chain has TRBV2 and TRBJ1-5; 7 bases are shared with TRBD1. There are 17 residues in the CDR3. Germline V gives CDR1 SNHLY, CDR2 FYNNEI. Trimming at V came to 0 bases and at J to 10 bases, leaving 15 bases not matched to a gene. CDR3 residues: CASSEAGGQSRGDPQHF. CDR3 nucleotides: TGTGCCAGCAGTGAAGCGGGGGGACAGTCCCGAGGTGATCCCCAGCATTTT.

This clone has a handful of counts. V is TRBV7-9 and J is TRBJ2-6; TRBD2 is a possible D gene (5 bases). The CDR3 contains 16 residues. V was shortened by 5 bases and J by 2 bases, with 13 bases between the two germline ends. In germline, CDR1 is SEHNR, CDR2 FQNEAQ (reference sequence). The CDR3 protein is CASSRLKEAGANVLTF. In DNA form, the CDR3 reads TGTGCCAGCAGCCGACTAAAGGAGGCTGGGGCCAACGTCCTGACTTTC.

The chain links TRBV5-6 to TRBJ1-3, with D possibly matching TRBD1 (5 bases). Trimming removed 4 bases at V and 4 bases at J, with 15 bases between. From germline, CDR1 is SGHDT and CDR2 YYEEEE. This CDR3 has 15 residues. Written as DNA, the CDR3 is TGTGCCAGCAGCAAAGGGGTTTTCGTCGGAAACACCATATATTTT. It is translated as CASSKGVFVGNTIYF.

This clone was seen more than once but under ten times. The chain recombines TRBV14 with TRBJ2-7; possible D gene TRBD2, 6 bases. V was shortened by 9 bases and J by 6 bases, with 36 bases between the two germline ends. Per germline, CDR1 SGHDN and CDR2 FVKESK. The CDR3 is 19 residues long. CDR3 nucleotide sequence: TGTGCCAGTCCAGAGCACGTAAAAAACCCCCGGGGGAAAGTAGGCGAGCAGTACTTC. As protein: CASPEHVKNPRGKVGEQYF.

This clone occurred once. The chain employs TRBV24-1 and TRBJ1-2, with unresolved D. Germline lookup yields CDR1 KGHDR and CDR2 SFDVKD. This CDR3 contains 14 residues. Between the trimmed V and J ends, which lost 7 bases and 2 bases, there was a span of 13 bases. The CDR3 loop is CATSPRSPNYGYTF. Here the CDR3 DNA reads TGTGCCACCAGCCCGCGGTCCCCAAACTATGGCTACACCTTC.

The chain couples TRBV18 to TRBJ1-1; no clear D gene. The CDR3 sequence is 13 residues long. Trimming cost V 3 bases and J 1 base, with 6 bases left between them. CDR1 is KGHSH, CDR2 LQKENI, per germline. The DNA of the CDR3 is TGTGCCAGCTCACCCAAACAGAACACTGAAGCTTTCTTT. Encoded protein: CASSPKQNTEAFF. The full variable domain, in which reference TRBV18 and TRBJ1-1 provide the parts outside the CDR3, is NAGVMQNPRHLVRRRGQEARLRCSPMKGHSHVYWYRQLPEEGLKFMVYLQKENIIDESGMPKERFSAEFPKEGPSILRIQQVVRGDSAAYFCASSPKQNTEAFFGQGTRLTVV.

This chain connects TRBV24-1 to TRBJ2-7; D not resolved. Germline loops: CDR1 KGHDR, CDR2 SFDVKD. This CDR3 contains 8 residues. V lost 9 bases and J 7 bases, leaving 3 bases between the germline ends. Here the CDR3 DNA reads TGTGCCACCGAGGAGCAGTACTTC. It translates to CATEEQYF.

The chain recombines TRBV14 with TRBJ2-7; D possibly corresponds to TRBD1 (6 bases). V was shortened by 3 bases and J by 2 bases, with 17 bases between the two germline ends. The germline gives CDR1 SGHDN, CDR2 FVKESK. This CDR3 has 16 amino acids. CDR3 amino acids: CASSHLPGHPAYEQYF. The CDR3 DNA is TGTGCCAGCAGCCACCTTCCGGGACACCCTGCCTACGAGCAGTACTTC.

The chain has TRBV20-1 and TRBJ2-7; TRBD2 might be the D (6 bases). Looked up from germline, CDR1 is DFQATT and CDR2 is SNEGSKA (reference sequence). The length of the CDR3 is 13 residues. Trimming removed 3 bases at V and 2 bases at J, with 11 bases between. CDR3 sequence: CSASRDSPYEQYF. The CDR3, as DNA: TGCAGTGCTAGTAGGGACTCCCCCTACGAGCAGTACTTC.

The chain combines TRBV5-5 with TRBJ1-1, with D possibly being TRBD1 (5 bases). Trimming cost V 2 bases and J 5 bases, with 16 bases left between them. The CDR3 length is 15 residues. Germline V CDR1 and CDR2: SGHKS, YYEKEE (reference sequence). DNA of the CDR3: TGTGCCAGCAGCTTCTACCAGGGTGGCGGTACTGAAGCTTTCTTT. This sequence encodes CASSFYQGGGTEAFF.

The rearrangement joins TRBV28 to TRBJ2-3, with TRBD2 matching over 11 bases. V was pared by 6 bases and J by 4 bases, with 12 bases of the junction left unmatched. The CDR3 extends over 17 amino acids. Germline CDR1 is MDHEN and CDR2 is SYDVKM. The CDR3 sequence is CASRDPGLAVIPDTQYF. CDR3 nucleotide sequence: TGTGCCAGCAGGGACCCGGGACTAGCGGTCATCCCAGATACGCAGTATTTT.

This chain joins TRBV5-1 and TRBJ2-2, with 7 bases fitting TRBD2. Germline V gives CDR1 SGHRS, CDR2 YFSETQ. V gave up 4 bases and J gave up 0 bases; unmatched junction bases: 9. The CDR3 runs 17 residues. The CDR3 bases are TGCGCCAGCAGCCCCTTCGGGGCGGGGGCGAACACCGGGGAGCTGTTTTTT. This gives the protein CASSPFGAGANTGELFF.

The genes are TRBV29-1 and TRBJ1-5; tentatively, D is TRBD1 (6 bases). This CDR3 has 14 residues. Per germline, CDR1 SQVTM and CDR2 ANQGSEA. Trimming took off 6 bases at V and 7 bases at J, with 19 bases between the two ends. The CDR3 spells CSVAPDSPGQPQHF. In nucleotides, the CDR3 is TGCAGCGTCGCCCCGGACAGCCCCGGCCAGCCCCAGCATTTT.